This T cell receptor (beta chain) came from a study of blood T cell repertoires in COVID-19. Produced via immunoSEQ multiplex PCR; TCRdb's table is partial and in-frame only. Found here are 150,000 or so clones, under 90% of them singletons; the top ten hold approximately 12%. Trimming removed 7 bases from V and 1 base from J, with 5 bases in between. The CDR3 covers 13 residues. CDR1 and CDR2 (germline): MNHEY, SMNVEV (reference sequence). The TCR originated in a middle-aged man who had recovered from COVID-19. The V call is TRBV27, the J call TRBJ1-6, with D unclear. Sequencing input: PBMCs or T cells enriched from blood (not recorded which). CDR3 DNA: TGTGCCAGCAAGAGTTCCTATAATTCACCCCTCCACTTT. This codes for CASKSSYNSPLHF.